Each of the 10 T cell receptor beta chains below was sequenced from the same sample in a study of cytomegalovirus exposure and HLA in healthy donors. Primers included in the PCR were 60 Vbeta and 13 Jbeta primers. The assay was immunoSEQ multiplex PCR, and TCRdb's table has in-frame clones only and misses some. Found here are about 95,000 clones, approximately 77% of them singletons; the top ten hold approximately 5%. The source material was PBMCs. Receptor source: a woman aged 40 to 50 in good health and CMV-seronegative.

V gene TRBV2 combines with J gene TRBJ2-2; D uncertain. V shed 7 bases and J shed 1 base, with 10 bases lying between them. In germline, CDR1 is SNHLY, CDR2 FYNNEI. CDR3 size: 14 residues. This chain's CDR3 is CASKTDQNTGELFF. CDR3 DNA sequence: TGTGCCAGCAAAACAGACCAGAACACCGGGGAGCTGTTTTTT.

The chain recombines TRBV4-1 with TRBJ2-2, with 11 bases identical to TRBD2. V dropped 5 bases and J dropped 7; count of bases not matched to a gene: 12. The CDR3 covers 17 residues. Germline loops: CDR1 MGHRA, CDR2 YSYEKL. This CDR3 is CASSNTGTSGIYGELFF. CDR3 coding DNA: TGCGCCAGCAGCAACACCGGGACTAGCGGAATATACGGGGAGCTGTTTTTT.

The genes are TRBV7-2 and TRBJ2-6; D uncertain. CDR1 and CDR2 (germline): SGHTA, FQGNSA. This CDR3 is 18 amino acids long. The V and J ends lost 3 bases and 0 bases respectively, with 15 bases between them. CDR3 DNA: TGTGCCAGCAGCTTTAGATCCCCCTCAGGCTCTGGGGCCAACGTCCTGACTTTC. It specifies CASSFRSPSGSGANVLTF.

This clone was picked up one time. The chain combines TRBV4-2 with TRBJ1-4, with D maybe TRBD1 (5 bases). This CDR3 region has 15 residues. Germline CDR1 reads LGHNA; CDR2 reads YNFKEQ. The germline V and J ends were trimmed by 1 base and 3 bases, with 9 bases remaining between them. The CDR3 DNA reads TGTGCCAGCAGCCAAGGGGGCGGACCTAATGAAAAACTGTTTTTT. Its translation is CASSQGGGPNEKLFF.

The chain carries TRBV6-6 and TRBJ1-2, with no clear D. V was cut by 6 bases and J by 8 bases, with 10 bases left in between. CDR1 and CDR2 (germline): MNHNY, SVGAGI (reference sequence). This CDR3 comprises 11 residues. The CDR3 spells CASREFEGYTF. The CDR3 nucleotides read TGTGCCAGCAGGGAGTTCGAGGGCTACACCTTC.

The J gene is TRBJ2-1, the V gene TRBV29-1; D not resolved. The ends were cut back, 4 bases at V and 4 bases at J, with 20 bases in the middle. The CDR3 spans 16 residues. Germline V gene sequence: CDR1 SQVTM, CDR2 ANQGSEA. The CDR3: CSVVVRAGSGYNEQFF. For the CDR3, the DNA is TGCAGCGTTGTTGTGCGCGCCGGTTCGGGTTACAATGAGCAGTTCTTC.

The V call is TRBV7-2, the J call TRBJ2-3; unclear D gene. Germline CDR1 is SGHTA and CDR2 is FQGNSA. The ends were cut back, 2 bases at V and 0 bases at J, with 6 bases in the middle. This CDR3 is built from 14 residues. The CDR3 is CASSLQTSTDTQYF. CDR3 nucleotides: TGTGCCAGCAGCTTACAGACTAGCACAGATACGCAGTATTTT.

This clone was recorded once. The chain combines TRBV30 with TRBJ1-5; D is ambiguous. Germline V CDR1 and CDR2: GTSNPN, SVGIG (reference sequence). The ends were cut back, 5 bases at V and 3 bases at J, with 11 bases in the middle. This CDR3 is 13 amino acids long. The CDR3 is CAWGEQYNQPQHF. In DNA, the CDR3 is TGTGCCTGGGGTGAACAGTACAATCAGCCCCAGCATTTT.

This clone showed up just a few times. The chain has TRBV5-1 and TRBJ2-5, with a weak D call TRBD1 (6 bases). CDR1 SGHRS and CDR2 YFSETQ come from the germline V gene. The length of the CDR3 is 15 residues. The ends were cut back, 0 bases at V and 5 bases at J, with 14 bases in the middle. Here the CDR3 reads CASSLALAGVETQYF. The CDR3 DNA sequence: TGCGCCAGCAGCTTGGCCTTGGCAGGGGTGGAGACCCAGTACTTC.

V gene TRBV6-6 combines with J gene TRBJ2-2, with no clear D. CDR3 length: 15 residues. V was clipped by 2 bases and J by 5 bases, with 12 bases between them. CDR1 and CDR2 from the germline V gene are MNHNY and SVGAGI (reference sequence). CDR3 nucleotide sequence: TGTGCCAGCAGTTACCTAACTTCCGGGACCGGGGAGCTGTTTTTT. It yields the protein CASSYLTSGTGELFF.